One sample yielded the 27 T cell receptor beta chains listed below, sequenced in a study of regulatory T cells in long-lasting Graves disease. Building the TCR beta libraries relied on iRepertoire HTBI primers, and CDR3 regions underwent Arm-PCR. TCRdb reanalysed the multiplex PCR reads using MiXCR and keeps one entry per CDR3 protein. The repertoire holds 500,000 or so distinct CDR3 sequences, with 12% to 15% as singletons. The sample's time point: newly diagnosed GD, antithyroid drugs for less than 3 months. Making the TCR library involved RNA that had been extracted from PBMCs. The sample also formed part of further work on T cells in Graves' hyperthyroidism and ophthalmopathy.

Material: peripheral blood mononuclear cells (PBMCs), obtained at new diagnosis, from a patient treated with antithyroid drugs. The receptors derive from a woman in her 50s with Graves disease.

This clonotype was counted a few times. The chain carries TRBV14 and TRBJ1-2; maybe TRBD1 (6 bases). V lost 1 base and J lost 5, with 11 bases in between. Germline V gene lookup returns CDR1 SGHDN and CDR2 FVKESK. The CDR3 is 14 amino acids. The CDR3 loop is CASSQGPGEYGYTF. In DNA, the CDR3 is TGTGCCAGCAGCCAAGGTCCAGGGGAGTATGGCTACACCTTC.

This clonotype was recorded many times. DNA for the CDR3: TGTGCCAGCAGTTCGACAGGGTATCTTGGCTACACCTTC. Its protein is CASSSTGYLGYTF. This chain joins TRBV12-3 or TRBV12-4 and TRBJ1-2; 7 bases line up with TRBD1. J lost 7 bases, V lost 4 bases, and 6 bases had no gene match. This CDR3 has 13 amino acids.

This chain uses TRBV4-1 with TRBJ2-5; TRBD1 aligns across 7 bases. The CDR3 runs to 17 residues. Germline loops: CDR1 MGHRA, CDR2 YSYEKL. The junction had 11 bases not matched to a gene; V was cut back by 0 bases and J by 4 bases. The CDR3 bases are TGCGCCAGCAGCCAAGAAGGGAACAGGGGATTTTCAGAGACCCAGTACTTC. It translates to CASSQEGNRGFSETQYF.

This clonotype was recorded at least ten times. The chain couples TRBV5-1 to TRBJ2-1, with D possibly TRBD2 on 7 matching bases. This CDR3 contains 15 residues. Germline CDR1 is SGHRS and CDR2 is YFSETQ. Trimming pared 5 bases from V and 3 bases from J, leaving 15 bases between. The CDR3 DNA sequence: TGCGCCAGCAGGGGGGGGCTAGCGGACTACAATGAGCAGTTCTTC. Amino acids: CASRGGLADYNEQFF.

This clonotype was counted many times. The chain is built from TRBV9 and TRBJ2-7, with 9 bases fitting TRBD2. In germline, CDR1 is SGDLS, CDR2 YYNGEE. The CDR3 spans 15 residues. J was trimmed by 4 bases and V by 4 bases; bases with no gene match: 9. Here the CDR3 DNA reads TGTGCCAGCAGCCAAGATGCTAGCGGGATTTACGAGCAGTACTTC. It yields the protein CASSQDASGIYEQYF.

There are a few counts of this clonotype. J is TRBJ2-1 and V is TRBV4-1; 7 bases map to TRBD2. V lost 2 bases to trimming and J lost 0 bases; unmatched junction nucleotides: 7. CDR1 is MGHRA, CDR2 YSYEKL, per germline. The CDR3 has 17 amino acids. In DNA form, the CDR3 reads TGCGCCAGCAGCCAAAGTACTAGCGTGAGCTCCTACAATGAGCAGTTCTTC. Translating gives CASSQSTSVSSYNEQFF.

The sample holds a few counts of this clonotype. This chain uses TRBV6-1 with TRBJ1-1; D unresolved. Germline V gene sequence: CDR1 MNHNS, CDR2 SASEGT. The CDR3 totals 12 residues. Trimming removed 4 bases from V and 11 bases from J, with 14 bases in between. The chain's CDR3 is CASSAYGSWAFF. The DNA for the CDR3 is TGTGCCAGCAGTGCCTATGGGTCCTGGGCTTTCTTT.

The V gene is TRBV20-1, the J gene TRBJ2-5; 14 bases fit TRBD2. The CDR3 extends over 20 amino acids. The V gene's germline CDR1 is DFQATT and CDR2 SNEGSKA (reference sequence). Trimming took 2 bases from V and 4 from J; bases not matched to a gene: 18. CDR3 sequence reads: CSARIGRLAGGQGRRETQYF. DNA of the CDR3: TGCAGTGCTAGAATTGGTCGACTAGCGGGAGGGCAAGGGAGACGAGAGACCCAGTACTTC.

The table lists this clonotype with many counts. The V gene is TRBV30, the J gene TRBJ1-3, with D possibly TRBD1 on 6 matching bases. The germline V and J ends were trimmed by 3 bases and 4 bases, with 16 bases remaining between them. The CDR3 runs 15 residues. Per the germline V gene, CDR1 is GTSNPN and CDR2 is SVGIG (reference sequence). Here the CDR3 DNA reads TGTGCCTGGAGGCACAGGGTCTCGTACGGAAACACCATATATTTT. Protein: CAWRHRVSYGNTIYF.

This clonotype has only a few counts. This chain joins TRBV28 and TRBJ1-2, with D uncertain. Trimming pared 2 bases from V and 4 bases from J, leaving 8 bases between. Germline V gives CDR1 MDHEN, CDR2 SYDVKM. The CDR3 covers 13 residues. This chain's CDR3 is CASSLVWSYGYTF. The CDR3 region has the DNA TGTGCCAGCAGTTTAGTGTGGAGCTATGGCTACACCTTC.

This clonotype was observed many times. J is TRBJ1-5 and V is TRBV2; 9 positions agree with TRBD1. CDR1 is SNHLY, CDR2 FYNNEI, per germline. The CDR3 runs 15 residues. J was trimmed by 4 bases and V by 8 bases; bases with no gene match: 9. For the CDR3, the DNA is TGTGCCAGCGTATGGGACAGGGTTGGGAATCAGCCCCAGCATTTT. Protein: CASVWDRVGNQPQHF. Full variable domain (remainder filled in from reference TRBV2 and TRBJ1-5): EPEVTQTPSHQVTQMGQEVILRCVPISNHLYFYWYRQILGQKVEFLVSFYNNEISEKSEIFDDQFSVERPDGSNFTLKIRSTKLEDSAMYFCASVWDRVGNQPQHFGDGTRLSIL.

The table lists this clonotype with a few counts. The J gene is TRBJ2-1, the V gene TRBV29-1; D not resolved. Trimming removed 3 bases from V and 7 bases from J, with 10 bases in between. The V gene's germline CDR1 is SQVTM and CDR2 ANQGSEA. This CDR3 contains 12 residues. CDR3 bases: TGCAGCGTTGAGGCCTCTAGTAATGAGCAGTTCTTC. Translated: CSVEASSNEQFF.

This clonotype was counted at least ten times. The chain has TRBV18 and TRBJ1-1; D might be TRBD1 (6 bases). V lost 5 bases and J 5 bases, leaving 12 bases between the germline ends. This CDR3 has 13 amino acids. The germline CDR1 and CDR2 sequences are KGHSH and LQKENI. CDR3 DNA sequence: TGTGCCAGCTCATACGACAGGCGGACTGAAGCTTTCTTT. Amino acid sequence: CASSYDRRTEAFF.

In this sample, this clonotype turned up many times. The chain joins TRBV2 to TRBJ2-4, with 7 positions matching TRBD1. The V gene end was trimmed by 6 bases and the J gene end by 1 base; junction bases not matched to a gene: 6. Per germline, CDR1 SNHLY and CDR2 FYNNEI. CDR3 length equals 15 residues. In DNA, the CDR3 is TGTGCCAGCAGGCGACAGGGAAGGGCCAAAAACATTCAGTACTTC. Translation gives CASRRQGRAKNIQYF.

This chain uses TRBV28 with TRBJ2-6, with a weak D call TRBD2 (6 bases). Deletions cut 6 bases from V and 0 bases from J, with 21 bases between. Germline assignment: CDR1 MDHEN and CDR2 SYDVKM. The CDR3 consists of 19 residues. The CDR3 DNA reads as TGTGCCAGCAGCACCCCTATCCCGGGGGTTAACTCTGGGGCCAACGTCCTGACTTTC. Its translation: CASSTPIPGVNSGANVLTF.

This clonotype appeared many times. The chain links TRBV6-1 to TRBJ1-2; D is perhaps TRBD1 (5 bases). The ends were cut back, 6 bases at V and 8 bases at J, with 22 bases in the middle. From germline, CDR1 is MNHNS and CDR2 SASEGT. This CDR3 spans 15 amino acids. CDR3 nucleotides: TGTGCCAGCAGCATTCAAGGGTCTCAGGAGGGGGGCTACACCTTC. This translates into CASSIQGSQEGGYTF.

This clonotype was counted many times. The chain joins TRBV28 to TRBJ2-7; 7 bases fit TRBD1. V trimming: 6 bases; J trimming: 5 bases; junction bases outside the gene matches: 7. CDR1 MDHEN and CDR2 SYDVKM come from the germline V gene. This CDR3 comprises 13 residues. The CDR3 DNA reads TGTGCCAGCAGCGCAGGGGGATACAACGAGCAGTACTTC. Its protein product is CASSAGGYNEQYF.

The V call is TRBV2, the J call TRBJ1-2; D is unclear. Trimming took off 7 bases at V and 0 bases at J, with 12 bases between the two ends. CDR3 length equals 14 residues. Germline CDR1 reads SNHLY; CDR2 reads FYNNEI. The CDR3 protein is CASTHTETNYGYTF. CDR3 in DNA: TGTGCCAGCACCCACACGGAAACTAACTATGGCTACACCTTC. Complete variable domain (other parts from reference TRBV2 and TRBJ1-2): EPEVTQTPSHQVTQMGQEVILRCVPISNHLYFYWYRQILGQKVEFLVSFYNNEISEKSEIFDDQFSVERPDGSNFTLKIRSTKLEDSAMYFCASTHTETNYGYTFGSGTRLTVV.

This clonotype was found a few times. This may arise from a read error, as a much more abundant clone is one base away. The chain combines TRBV5-5 with TRBJ1-1, with D unresolved. The CDR3 is made up of 14 amino acids. Germline lookup yields CDR1 SGHKS and CDR2 YYEKEE (reference sequence). The CDR3 loop is CASSLDHGNTEALF. The CDR3 bases are TGTGCCAGCAGCTTGGATCATGGGAACACTGAAGCTCTCTTT.

This clonotype was counted ten times or more. The DNA of the CDR3 is TGCAGTGCTAGTCAGGACCGGGACAAAGATCAGCCCCAGCATTTT. As protein: CSASQDRDKDQPQHF. This chain connects TRBV20-1 to TRBJ1-5, with D possibly TRBD1 on 6 matching bases. CDR3 length: 15 residues. Deletions cut 3 bases from V and 5 bases from J, with 17 bases between. Looked up from germline, CDR1 is DFQATT and CDR2 is SNEGSKA (reference sequence).

This clonotype was seen ten or more times. This chain links TRBV11-2 with TRBJ2-1, with D perhaps TRBD2 (7 bases). Germline V gene sequence: CDR1 SGHAT, CDR2 FQNNGV. The germline V and J ends were trimmed by 1 base and 7 bases, with 14 bases remaining between them. The CDR3 spans 15 residues. This CDR3 is CASSLGGGIGNEQFF. The CDR3 DNA reads as TGTGCCAGCAGCTTAGGGGGGGGCATCGGGAATGAGCAGTTCTTC.

At least ten counts were recorded for this clonotype. The V gene is TRBV28, the J gene TRBJ2-7, with D unclear. The V gene's germline CDR1 is MDHEN and CDR2 SYDVKM. The CDR3 runs 11 residues. V was clipped by 6 bases and J by 3 bases, with 6 bases between them. The CDR3 DNA reads as TGTGCCAGCAGGATTAACTACGAGCAGTACTTC. It encodes CASRINYEQYF.

Comments on this clonotype: A single base separates this from a much larger clone, so it may be a read error. The gene calls are TRBV7-9 and TRBJ1-5, with D perhaps TRBD1 (5 bases). From germline, CDR1 is SEHNR and CDR2 FQNEAQ (reference sequence). This CDR3 has 15 residues. CDR3 nucleotides: TGTGTCAGCAGCGGGGGGAGGGGACGCAATCAGCCCCAGCATTTT. This sequence encodes CVSSGGRGRNQPQHF.

This clonotype was counted many times. The chain couples TRBV6-1 to TRBJ2-3; 10 nucleotides align to TRBD2. The V gene end was trimmed by 9 bases and the J gene end by 3 bases; junction bases not matched to a gene: 12. The CDR3 runs to 16 residues. Germline CDR1 is MNHNS and CDR2 is SASEGT. The CDR3 spells CASRGLAGVETDTQYF. CDR3 DNA: TGTGCCAGTCGGGGGCTAGCGGGAGTCGAAACAGATACGCAGTATTTT.

This clonotype has only a few counts. The chain couples TRBV20-1 to TRBJ1-5; tentatively, D is TRBD1 (5 bases). The germline V gene encodes CDR1 DFQATT and CDR2 SNEGSKA (reference sequence). This CDR3 has 14 amino acids. V lost 0 bases and J 7 bases, leaving 13 bases between the germline ends. CDR3 in amino acids: CSARDWGDGQPQHF. The DNA of the CDR3 is TGCAGTGCTAGAGATTGGGGGGATGGACAGCCCCAGCATTTT.

This clonotype was counted many times. J is TRBJ2-3 and V is TRBV28; 7 bases line up with TRBD2. V lost 1 base, J lost 3 bases, and 7 bases stayed unmatched. From germline, CDR1 is MDHEN and CDR2 SYDVKM. The CDR3 has 16 amino acids. The CDR3 sequence is CASSLFAGVGTDTQYF. CDR3 bases: TGTGCCAGCAGTTTATTTGCGGGAGTTGGGACAGATACGCAGTATTTT.

The sample holds many counts of this clonotype. The chain recombines TRBV7-2 with TRBJ2-4; D unclear. Trimming left V 5 bases short and J 0 bases short, with 11 bases between. Germline V gives CDR1 SGHTA, CDR2 FQGNSA. The CDR3 has 15 amino acids. The CDR3 here is CASSRDGLAKNIQYF. CDR3 in DNA: TGTGCCAGCAGCCGAGACGGATTAGCCAAAAACATTCAGTACTTC.